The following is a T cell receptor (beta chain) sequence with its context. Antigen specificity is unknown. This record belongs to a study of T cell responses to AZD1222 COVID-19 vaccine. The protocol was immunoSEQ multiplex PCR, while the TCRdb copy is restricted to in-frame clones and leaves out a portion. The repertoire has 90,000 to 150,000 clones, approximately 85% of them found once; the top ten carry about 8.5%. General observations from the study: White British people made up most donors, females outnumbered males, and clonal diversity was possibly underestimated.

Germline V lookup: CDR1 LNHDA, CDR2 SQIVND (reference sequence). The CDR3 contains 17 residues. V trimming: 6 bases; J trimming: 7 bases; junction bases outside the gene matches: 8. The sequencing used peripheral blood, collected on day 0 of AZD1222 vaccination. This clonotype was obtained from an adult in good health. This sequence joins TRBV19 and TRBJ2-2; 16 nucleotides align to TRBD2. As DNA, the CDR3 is TGTGCCAGTAGGACGGGACTAGCGGGAGGGCAGAACGGGGAGCTGTTTTTT. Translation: CASRTGLAGGQNGELFF.